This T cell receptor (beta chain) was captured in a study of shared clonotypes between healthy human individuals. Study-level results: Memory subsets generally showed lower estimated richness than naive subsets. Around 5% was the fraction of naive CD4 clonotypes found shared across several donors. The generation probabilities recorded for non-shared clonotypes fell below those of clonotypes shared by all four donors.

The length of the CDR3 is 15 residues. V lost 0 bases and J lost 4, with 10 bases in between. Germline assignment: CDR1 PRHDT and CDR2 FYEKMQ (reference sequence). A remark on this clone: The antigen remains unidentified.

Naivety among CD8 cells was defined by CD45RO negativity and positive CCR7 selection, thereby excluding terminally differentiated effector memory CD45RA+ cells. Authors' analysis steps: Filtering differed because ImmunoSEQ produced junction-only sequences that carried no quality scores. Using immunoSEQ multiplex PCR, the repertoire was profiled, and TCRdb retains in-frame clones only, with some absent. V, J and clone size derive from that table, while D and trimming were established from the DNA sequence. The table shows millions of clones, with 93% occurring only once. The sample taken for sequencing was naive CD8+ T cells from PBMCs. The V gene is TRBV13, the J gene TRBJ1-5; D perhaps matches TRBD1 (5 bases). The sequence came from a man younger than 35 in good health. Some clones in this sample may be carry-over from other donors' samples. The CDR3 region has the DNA TGTGCCAGCAGCTTAGGCCGGGACCTTAATCAGCCCCAGCATTTT. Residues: CASSLGRDLNQPQHF.